In this sample, the clone carrying this T cell receptor (beta chain) turned up many times. Its antigen is undetermined. MiXCR, run by TCRdb on the multiplex PCR reads, gives a single entry per CDR3 protein. Among about 230,000 distinct CDR3 sequences listed, 32% were seen once. This record belongs to a study of breast tumors, draining lymph nodes, adjacent tissues. Samples came from axillary lymph nodes draining the breast cancer. V shed 2 bases and J 2 bases; nucleotides not matched to a gene: 3. CDR3 size: 16 residues. The germline gives CDR1 SGHRS, CDR2 YFSETQ. Regarding the study as a whole: Luminal-like breast cancer showed significantly higher tumor–nontumor repertoire similarity than basal-like. Data only fit, rather than demonstrated, lymph node origin of most tumor T cells.

Sequenced: axillary lymph node tissue. This receptor was taken from a female donor with breast cancer. Some clones in this sample may be carry-over from other donors' samples. The chain combines TRBV5-1 with TRBJ2-3; 12 bases match TRBD1. CDR3 coding DNA: TGCGCCAGCAGCTTCGCGGGACAGGGGGCCACAGATACGCAGTATTTT. This codes for CASSFAGQGATDTQYF.